Presented here are 28 T cell receptor beta chains from one specimen sequenced in a study of cytomegalovirus exposure and HLA in healthy donors. The study ran its PCR with 60 Vbeta and 13 Jbeta primers. The table came from immunoSEQ multiplex PCR; TCRdb's copy has only in-frame clones and leaves some out. The table lists about 180,000 clones, around 80% of them singletons, with approximately 3.7% in the top ten. Source material: PBMCs. The receptors derive from a woman aged 60-70 years in good health and CMV-seropositive.

This clone was found a few times. The rearrangement links TRBV4-1 to TRBJ2-2; unclear D gene. Germline CDR1 MGHRA, CDR2 YSYEKL. V lost 0 bases to trimming and J lost 5 bases, with 7 bases between them. This CDR3 region has 14 residues. The CDR3 DNA is TGCGCCAGCAGCCAAGATAGAGCGACCGGGGAGCTGTTTTTT. This gives the protein CASSQDRATGELFF.

The chain couples TRBV15 to TRBJ2-7; a weak D match, TRBD2 (7 bases). Germline CDR1 reads LNHNV; CDR2 reads YYDKDF (reference sequence). This CDR3 is built from 14 residues. The V end lost 8 bases, the J end lost 3 bases, and 17 bases lay between the germline ends. This CDR3 reads CATGLPGGGYEQYF. DNA of the CDR3: TGTGCCACCGGCCTTCCGGGGGGCGGCTACGAGCAGTACTTC.

The chain uses TRBV6-4 and TRBJ2-1, with 12 bases that match TRBD2. The CDR3 sequence is 14 residues long. Germline-derived CDR1 and CDR2 are MRHNA and SNTAGT. Trimming removed 10 bases from V and 7 bases from J; junction bases left unmatched: 8. CDR3 in amino acids: CATRLAGVSNEQFF. The CDR3 bases are TGTGCCACCCGACTAGCGGGAGTATCGAATGAGCAGTTCTTC.

J is TRBJ2-3 and V is TRBV7-7, with TRBD2 matching 7 bases. The CDR3 is 16 amino acids. Losses at the gene ends were 1 base for V and 2 bases for J; bases not matched to a gene: 6. CDR1 is SSHAT and CDR2 is FNYEAQ in the germline V gene (reference sequence). CDR3 sequence reads: CASSLGTGGLTDTQYF. The CDR3 coding sequence is TGTGCCAGCAGCTTAGGAACGGGGGGACTCACAGATACGCAGTATTTT.

J is TRBJ2-7 and V is TRBV7-9, with 8 bases that match TRBD1. This CDR3 has 13 amino acids. The germline V gene encodes CDR1 SEHNR and CDR2 FQNEAQ (reference sequence). Trimming removed 5 bases from V and 3 bases from J; junction bases left unmatched: 3. The CDR3 DNA reads TGTGCCAGCAGCCCCGACAGGGGCTACGAGCAGTACTTC. Translated: CASSPDRGYEQYF.

This clone appeared a single time. This chain connects TRBV6-5 to TRBJ1-5, with D perhaps matching TRBD1 (6 bases). Germline V lookup: CDR1 MNHEY, CDR2 SVGAGI. V gave up 5 bases and J gave up 5 bases, with 16 bases separating them. The CDR3 loop spans 15 amino acids. The CDR3 DNA reads TGTGCCAGCAGTACCTTTGGGGGGGCTGATCAGCCCCAGCATTTT. Residues: CASSTFGGADQPQHF.

This clone came up a few times. V is TRBV19 and J is TRBJ1-2, with D uncertain. V lost 2 bases and J lost 3, with 16 bases in between. CDR1 is LNHDA, CDR2 SQIVND, per germline (reference sequence). This CDR3 contains 16 residues. CDR3 amino acids: CASSINGREQHYGYTF. The DNA of the CDR3 is TGTGCCAGTAGTATAAACGGAAGAGAACAGCACTATGGCTACACCTTC.

This clone has more than one count but fewer than ten. V and J are TRBV27 and TRBJ2-7; D unresolved. Germline CDR1 is MNHEY and CDR2 is SMNVEV (reference sequence). The CDR3 extends over 12 amino acids. Trimming took off 5 bases at V and 0 bases at J, with 5 bases between the two ends. CDR3 bases: TGTGCCAGCAGTCCCTCCTCCTACGAGCAGTACTTC. This sequence encodes CASSPSSYEQYF.

This sequence joins TRBV7-6 and TRBJ2-7, with TRBD1 identical over 9 bases. There are 15 residues in the CDR3. Trimming removed 3 bases from V and 7 bases from J; junction bases left unmatched: 10. Per germline, CDR1 SGHVS and CDR2 FNYEAQ. This chain's CDR3 is CASSFGTGRSGEQYF. CDR3 sequence (DNA): TGTGCCAGCAGCTTTGGGACAGGGCGGTCTGGGGAGCAGTACTTC.

The chain employs TRBV4-1 and TRBJ2-7; the match to TRBD2 covers 9 bases. V dropped 4 bases and J dropped 3; count of bases not matched to a gene: 10. The CDR3 spans 16 residues. Germline V gene data show CDR1 as MGHRA and CDR2 as YSYEKL. CDR3 DNA sequence: TGCGCCAGCAGCCTGGGAGGGCTAGCGGGATACTACGAGCAGTACTTC. It specifies CASSLGGLAGYYEQYF.

The chain links TRBV7-3 to TRBJ2-3, with 10 bases lining up with TRBD1. The CDR3 spans 16 residues. Germline values: CDR1 SGHTA, CDR2 FQGTGA. The V gene end was trimmed by 4 bases and the J gene end by 3 bases; junction bases not matched to a gene: 7. This chain's CDR3 is CASSSNWTGGTDTQYF. The CDR3 DNA reads as TGTGCCAGCAGCTCGAACTGGACAGGGGGGACAGATACGCAGTATTTT.

The chain couples TRBV6-5 to TRBJ1-2; 8 bases fit TRBD1. In germline, CDR1 is MNHEY, CDR2 SVGAGI. This CDR3 has 13 residues. J gave up 5 bases and V 5 bases, and 4 bases lay outside the gene matches. The chain's CDR3 is CASSGTGRYGYTF. As DNA, the CDR3 is TGTGCCAGCAGTGGGACAGGCAGATATGGCTACACCTTC.

The gene calls are TRBV28 and TRBJ1-1; TRBD1 matches 10 bases. The CDR3 extends over 16 amino acids. The J segment lost 8 bases and the V segment lost 7 bases, leaving 16 bases of the junction unmatched. Germline V gene lookup returns CDR1 MDHEN and CDR2 SYDVKM. CDR3 coding DNA: TGTGCCAGCACCGCGTCTACCGGGACAGGGGACCCCGAAGCTTTCTTT. It translates to CASTASTGTGDPEAFF.

For the CDR3, the DNA is TGTGCCAGCTCACCACCGACCCGACAGCACTATGGCTACACCTTC. Its translation is CASSPPTRQHYGYTF. The chain links TRBV18 to TRBJ1-2; D may be TRBD1 (5 bases). Trimming left V 0 bases short and J 3 bases short, with 11 bases between. Germline V gives CDR1 KGHSH, CDR2 LQKENI. This CDR3 has 15 residues.

The rearrangement joins TRBV19 to TRBJ2-7, with TRBD2 matching 13 bases. This CDR3 is built from 14 residues. Germline V gene data show CDR1 as LNHDA and CDR2 as SQIVND (reference sequence). With V trimmed by 7 bases and J by 1 base, 1 base remained unmatched. This chain's CDR3 is CASMGLAGSYEQYF. CDR3 in DNA: TGTGCCAGTATGGGACTAGCGGGGTCCTACGAGCAGTACTTC.

In DNA, the CDR3 is TGCAGCGTTGGAGCGGGATATGGCTACACCTTC. Translated, it gives CSVGAGYGYTF. This chain uses TRBV29-1 with TRBJ1-2; D is ambiguous. The CDR3 loop spans 11 amino acids. Trimming cost V 4 bases and J 5 bases, with 8 bases left between them. The germline CDR1 and CDR2 sequences are SQVTM and ANQGSEA.

This clone was detected only once. The chain couples TRBV19 to TRBJ1-5, with a weak D call TRBD1 (6 bases). Germline lookup yields CDR1 LNHDA and CDR2 SQIVND (reference sequence). This CDR3 spans 21 amino acids. V was cut by 6 bases and J by 1 base, with 31 bases left in between. The CDR3 region is CASRGSSTRGVMGASNQPQHF. As DNA, the CDR3 is TGTGCCAGTAGGGGATCCTCAACCCGGGGGGTAATGGGGGCCAGCAATCAGCCCCAGCATTTT.

The genes are TRBV6-1 and TRBJ2-7; no clear D gene. CDR1 is MNHNS and CDR2 is SASEGT in the germline V gene. The CDR3 is 15 amino acids. V shed 1 base and J shed 0 bases, with 10 bases lying between them. CDR3 amino acids: CASSEDPQSSYEQYF. CDR3 sequence (DNA): TGTGCCAGCAGTGAAGACCCACAGAGCTCCTACGAGCAGTACTTC.

The V call is TRBV21-1, the J call TRBJ2-2; the table's D gene call, TRBD1, was not cross checked with the DNA. TRBV21-1 corresponds to a pseudogene. The CDR3 is 16 amino acids. The CDR3 here is CASSGPGQGNTGELFF. The CDR3 bases are TGTGCCAGCAGCGGACCGGGACAGGGGAACACCGGGGAGCTGTTTTTT.

This clone was seen a few times. The chain has TRBV2 and TRBJ2-7; 10 nucleotides line up with TRBD1. The germline CDR1 and CDR2 sequences are SNHLY and FYNNEI. The trim removed 6 bases at V and 4 bases at J, leaving 6 bases unmatched. The CDR3 runs to 14 residues. The CDR3 here is CASRRQGAEYEQYF. The CDR3 DNA sequence: TGTGCCAGCAGACGACAGGGGGCAGAGTACGAGCAGTACTTC.

The rearrangement joins TRBV19 to TRBJ2-7; D is unclear. Between the trimmed V and J ends, which lost 5 bases and 1 base, there was a span of 15 bases. From germline, CDR1 is LNHDA and CDR2 SQIVND (reference sequence). The CDR3 sequence is 15 residues long. CDR3 bases: TGTGCCAGTAGTGGAGTATTTGGCAGTTCCTACGAGCAGTACTTC. Its protein is CASSGVFGSSYEQYF.

This rearrangement joins TRBV15 to TRBJ2-3; 11 bases map to TRBD2. The length of the CDR3 is 16 residues. V was pared by 3 bases and J by 5 bases, with 7 bases of the junction left unmatched. CDR1 and CDR2 (germline): LNHNV, YYDKDF (reference sequence). In DNA form, the CDR3 reads TGTGCCACCAGCAGCCGACTAGCGGGGCGCGGAGATACGCAGTATTTT. Its translation: CATSSRLAGRGDTQYF. The full variable domain, completed using reference TRBV15 and TRBJ2-3, is DAMVIQNPRYQVTQFGKPVTLSCSQTLNHNVMYWYQQKSSQAPKLLFHYYDKDFNNEADTPDNFQSRRPNTSFCFLDIRSPGLGDTAMYLCATSSRLAGRGDTQYFGPGTRLTVL.

The chain carries TRBV9 and TRBJ2-2; 7 bases match TRBD2. The CDR3 runs to 15 residues. The V gene end was trimmed by 2 bases and the J gene end by 0 bases; junction bases not matched to a gene: 1. Germline V gene sequence: CDR1 SGDLS, CDR2 YYNGEE. CDR3 nucleotide sequence: TGTGCCAGCAGCGTGGCGGGAGCGAACACCGGGGAGCTGTTTTTT. Amino acids: CASSVAGANTGELFF.

The chain carries TRBV5-1 and TRBJ2-7; 7 bases fit TRBD2. CDR3 length equals 17 residues. With 4 bases clipped from V and 6 bases from J, the junction kept 19 bases outside the gene matches. Germline CDR1 is SGHRS and CDR2 is YFSETQ. In nucleotides, the CDR3 is TGCGCCAGCAGCGTATTTTTTACCACTAGCGACAGTCTCGAGCAGTACTTC. This codes for CASSVFFTTSDSLEQYF.

This clone has a handful of counts. V usage is TRBV4-3 and J usage is TRBJ2-1, with TRBD1 as a possible D gene (5 bases). The germline V gene has CDR1 LGHNA and CDR2 YSLEER. This CDR3 spans 13 amino acids. V was pared by 4 bases and J by 4 bases, with 8 bases between. The CDR3 DNA reads TGCGCCAGCAGCCGGGGCCTTTACAATGAGCAGTTCTTC. Its protein product is CASSRGLYNEQFF.

The CDR3 DNA is TGTGCCAGCAGTGAGAACACCTACGAGCAGTACTTC. It yields the protein CASSENTYEQYF. The chain links TRBV6-1 to TRBJ2-7; D is unresolved. Per the germline V gene, CDR1 is MNHNS and CDR2 is SASEGT. This CDR3 has 12 amino acids. Trimming removed 3 bases at V and 2 bases at J, with 5 bases between.

In this sample, this clone turned up once. CDR3 in DNA: TGTGCCAGCAGTGAATTTGGCGGGGGGTTGAACACCGGGGAGCTGTTTTTT. Protein sequence: CASSEFGGGLNTGELFF. This chain links TRBV6-1 with TRBJ2-2; 8 positions agree with TRBD2. The CDR3 extends over 17 amino acids. V was pared by 2 bases and J by 1 base, with 6 bases of the junction left unmatched. CDR1 and CDR2 from the germline V gene are MNHNS and SASEGT.

The V gene is TRBV18, the J gene TRBJ2-7; D ambiguous. Germline lookup yields CDR1 KGHSH and CDR2 LQKENI. The V end lost 1 base, the J end lost 4 bases, and 5 bases lay between the germline ends. This CDR3 has 12 residues. CDR3 in amino acids: CASSPQRYEQYF. CDR3 DNA sequence: TGTGCCAGCTCACCACAGAGGTACGAGCAGTACTTC.